The source of this T cell receptor (beta chain) is a study of blood T cell repertoires in COVID-19. The data were produced by immunoSEQ multiplex PCR, yet TCRdb's version contains in-frame clones alone and is incomplete. This table holds tens of thousands of clones, about 86% found once. V was clipped by 5 bases and J by 3 bases; unmatched bases: 5. This CDR3 region has 14 residues. CDR1 and CDR2 (germline): SGHTA, FQGNSA. The sample consisted of peripheral blood. This clonotype was sampled from a human donor in a cohort sampled during active COVID-19. The V call is TRBV7-2, the J call TRBJ2-7; 9 positions agree with TRBD1. CDR3 sequence: CASSPGTGNYEQYF. CDR3 nucleotides: TGTGCCAGCAGCCCGGGGACAGGGAACTACGAGCAGTACTTC.